One sample yielded the 28 T cell receptor beta chains listed below, sequenced in a study of vaccination effects on CD4 cells after COVID-19. For these receptors, no antigen is known. Antigen-specific CD4+ T cells expanded by the ViraFEST assay with viral peptide pools were then sequenced. When around 10 days of culture had elapsed, CD4+ T cells were isolated. None of the vaccinated had previously contracted SARS-CoV-2, and their nucleocapsid antibodies tested negative. This table comes from immunoSEQ multiplex PCR, and its TCRdb copy is limited to in-frame clones, with some not included. This repertoire shows about 24,000 clones, 55% to 75% found once; its top ten account for approximately 13%. The sequencing used CD4+ T cells from PBMCs cultured with HCoV-OC43 spike peptides, collected before COVID-19 vaccination. The sample's subset: HCoV-OC43 spike overlapping peptide pool stimulation. Receptors were obtained from a human donor who received a COVID-19 vaccine.

This sequence joins TRBV4-1 and TRBJ1-2, with D perhaps TRBD1 (5 bases). The CDR3 consists of 16 residues. CDR1 is MGHRA and CDR2 is YSYEKL in the germline V gene. Trimming left V 6 bases short and J 0 bases short, with 17 bases between. The CDR3 reads CASRQPGALSNYGYTF. In DNA form, the CDR3 reads TGCGCCAGCAGACAGCCCGGGGCCTTATCTAACTATGGCTACACCTTC.

This chain uses TRBV11-2 with TRBJ1-1; no firm D call. This CDR3 contains 12 residues. Germline V gene sequence: CDR1 SGHAT, CDR2 FQNNGV. The V end lost 0 bases, the J end lost 11 bases, and 10 bases lay between the germline ends. The CDR3 region has the DNA TGTGCCAGCAGCTTAGAGGGTCAGTGGGCTTTCTTT. Translated: CASSLEGQWAFF.

This chain links TRBV7-2 with TRBJ2-1; possible D gene TRBD2, 6 bases. The V end lost 4 bases, the J end lost 7 bases, and 11 bases lay between the germline ends. Germline V gene lookup returns CDR1 SGHTA and CDR2 FQGNSA. This CDR3 comprises 13 residues. The chain's CDR3 is CASSSGLGNEQFF. Here the CDR3 DNA reads TGTGCCAGCAGCTCGGGACTGGGGAATGAGCAGTTCTTC.

The chain joins TRBV9 to TRBJ1-3, with D hard to call. This CDR3 region has 14 residues. Between the trimmed V and J ends, which lost 3 bases and 4 bases, there was a span of 11 bases. The germline V gene encodes CDR1 SGDLS and CDR2 YYNGEE. DNA of the CDR3: TGTGCCAGCAGCGCCGACGGGGTGGGAAACACCATATATTTT. Translation gives CASSADGVGNTIYF.

The CDR3 region is CASSEGANQPQHF. The CDR3 DNA is TGTGCCAGCAGTGAGGGGGCCAATCAGCCCCAGCATTTT. The gene calls are TRBV6-4 and TRBJ1-5; D may be TRBD1 (6 bases). This CDR3 is built from 13 residues. Germline loops: CDR1 MRHNA, CDR2 SNTAGT. The germline V and J ends were trimmed by 3 bases and 3 bases, with 6 bases remaining between them.

The chain employs TRBV7-2 and TRBJ2-7; D uncertain. The CDR3 is made up of 13 amino acids. Germline V gives CDR1 SGHTA, CDR2 FQGNSA. The V end was cut by 6 bases, the J end by 4 bases, with 13 bases between. The CDR3: CASSSPRSYEQYF. The CDR3 DNA follows: TGTGCCAGCAGTTCCCCCCGGAGTTACGAGCAGTACTTC.

The J gene is TRBJ1-2, the V gene TRBV19; 7 nucleotides line up with TRBD1. The CDR3 consists of 17 residues. The ends lost 3 bases at V and 2 bases at J; junction bases unmatched: 12. Per the germline V gene, CDR1 is LNHDA and CDR2 is SQIVND (reference sequence). The CDR3 DNA sequence: TGTGCCAGTAGTATGGGGCAGGGGGGTTTAAGGAACTATGGCTACACCTTC. Translation: CASSMGQGGLRNYGYTF.

The gene calls are TRBV10-3 and TRBJ1-1; no firm D call. Germline V gives CDR1 ENHRY, CDR2 SYGVKD. This CDR3 region has 13 residues. Trimming stripped 4 bases from V and 2 bases from J, with 8 bases between. CDR3 nucleotides: TGTGCCATCAGTGGTACACAAAACACTGAAGCTTTCTTT. Amino acid sequence: CAISGTQNTEAFF.

In nucleotides, the CDR3 is TGCGCCAGCAGCTTGGATGGGAGTACTACCGGGGAGCTGTTTTTT. Translating gives CASSLDGSTTGELFF. This chain links TRBV5-1 with TRBJ2-2, with a tentative D call TRBD2 (5 bases). The CDR3 totals 15 residues. Trimming shortened V by 0 bases and J by 5 bases, and 11 bases separated the two germline ends. In germline, CDR1 is SGHRS, CDR2 YFSETQ.

This chain connects TRBV5-1 to TRBJ2-5, with 7 bases aligning to TRBD2. Germline CDR1 is SGHRS and CDR2 is YFSETQ. V trimming: 2 bases; J trimming: 5 bases; junction bases outside the gene matches: 9. The CDR3 extends over 15 amino acids. CDR3 bases: TGCGCCAGCAGCTTCGGCGGGAGTGGGGGGGAGACCCAGTACTTC. Its protein is CASSFGGSGGETQYF.

This clone was observed a handful of times. V usage is TRBV7-9 and J usage is TRBJ2-7, with D tentatively TRBD1 or TRBD2 (6 bases each). The CDR3 totals 13 residues. The germline gives CDR1 SEHNR, CDR2 FQNEAQ (reference sequence). V was shortened by 0 bases and J by 5 bases, with 8 bases between the two germline ends. The CDR3 region has the DNA TGTGCCAGCAGCTTAGCCGGGGGCGACGAGCAGTACTTC. Protein product: CASSLAGGDEQYF.

The V call is TRBV11-2, the J call TRBJ2-5; 9 nucleotides line up with TRBD1. Germline trimming cut 3 bases from V and 2 bases from J; bases unmatched to any gene: 10. The CDR3 contains 17 residues. The V gene's germline CDR1 is SGHAT and CDR2 FQNNGV. Written as DNA, the CDR3 is TGTGCCAGCAGCTTTCTACAGGGGGCTATTGGACAAGAGACCCAGTACTTC. It translates to CASSFLQGAIGQETQYF.

The rearrangement uses TRBV5-4 and TRBJ2-7; maybe TRBD2 (5 bases). CDR3 size: 12 residues. Germline V gene sequence: CDR1 SGHNT, CDR2 YYREEE (reference sequence). The ends were cut back, 4 bases at V and 1 base at J, with 6 bases in the middle. The CDR3 here is CASSRDSYEQYF. The CDR3 nucleotides read TGTGCCAGCAGCCGGGATTCCTACGAGCAGTACTTC.

This clone was detected a few times. The chain recombines TRBV30 with TRBJ1-2; weak D call: TRBD1 (6 bases). The length of the CDR3 is 12 residues. Trimming took off 2 bases at V and 7 bases at J, with 11 bases between the two ends. Germline CDR1 is GTSNPN and CDR2 is SVGIG (reference sequence). The CDR3 protein is CAWSTQGSGYTF. In DNA, the CDR3 is TGTGCCTGGAGTACCCAGGGGAGTGGCTACACCTTC.

In this sample, this clone turned up once. The chain uses TRBV20-1 and TRBJ2-7; TRBD1 or TRBD2 may be the D gene (6 bases each). The V and J ends lost 3 bases and 1 base respectively, with 10 bases between them. This CDR3 is 13 amino acids long. CDR1 is DFQATT and CDR2 is SNEGSKA in the germline V gene (reference sequence). The CDR3 region is CSASRGESYEQYF. The CDR3 nucleotides are TGCAGTGCTAGTAGGGGGGAATCCTACGAGCAGTACTTC.

J is TRBJ1-1 and V is TRBV6-2 or TRBV6-3; 8 bases are shared with TRBD1. CDR3 length: 15 residues. Germline V gives CDR1 MNHEY, CDR2 SVGEGT. V lost 2 bases and J lost 1; bases outside the gene matches: 3. The CDR3 bases are TGTGCCAGCAGTTACCCTGGGACAGGGAACACTGAAGCTTTCTTT. It specifies CASSYPGTGNTEAFF.

The chain joins TRBV25-1 to TRBJ2-6; tentatively, D is TRBD1 (6 bases). The germline CDR1 and CDR2 sequences are MGHDK and SYGVNS. The CDR3 is 18 amino acids. V dropped 0 bases and J dropped 0 bases, with 12 bases sitting between them. The CDR3 sequence: CASSEYGRGGSGANVLTF. CDR3 nucleotides: TGTGCCAGCAGTGAATATGGAAGAGGGGGCTCTGGGGCCAACGTCCTGACTTTC.

V usage is TRBV18 and J usage is TRBJ2-3; 11 bases fit TRBD2. The CDR3 is 17 amino acids. Germline-derived CDR1 and CDR2 are KGHSH and LQKENI. V lost 3 bases and J lost 0; bases outside the gene matches: 5. CDR3 DNA: TGTGCCAGCTCACCGATAGCGGGAGGGCCCAGCACAGATACGCAGTATTTT. This sequence encodes CASSPIAGGPSTDTQYF.

The chain joins TRBV3-1 (or the pseudogene TRBV3-2) to TRBJ1-6; possibly TRBD1 for D (5 bases). This CDR3 comprises 18 residues. Per the germline V gene, CDR1 is LGHDT and CDR2 is YNNKEL (reference sequence). V dropped 2 bases and J dropped 12 bases, with 26 bases sitting between them. CDR3 coding DNA: TGTGCCAGCAGCCAACTCCCACAAAGGCCCGCAGGGATCTTACCCCTCCACTTT. Amino acid sequence: CASSQLPQRPAGILPLHF.

The chain uses TRBV29-1 and TRBJ1-2; TRBD1 might be the D (5 bases). The CDR3 sequence is 14 residues long. Germline CDR1 SQVTM, CDR2 ANQGSEA. The V end lost 1 base, the J end lost 3 bases, and 12 bases lay between the germline ends. Here the CDR3 reads CSVEGQQGDYGYTF. For the CDR3, the DNA is TGCAGCGTTGAAGGGCAGCAGGGCGACTATGGCTACACCTTC.

J is TRBJ1-5 and V is TRBV19, with a weak D call TRBD1 (6 bases). Germline loops: CDR1 LNHDA, CDR2 SQIVND (reference sequence). V lost 4 bases to trimming and J lost 1 base, with 8 bases between them. This CDR3 has 14 residues. The CDR3 reads CASSTQGSNQPQHF. The CDR3 DNA reads as TGTGCCAGTAGTACGCAGGGGAGCAATCAGCCCCAGCATTTT. The entire variable domain, with the rest obtained from reference TRBV19 and TRBJ1-5, is as follows: DGGITQSPKYLFRKEGQNVTLSCEQNLNHDAMYWYRQDPGQGLRLIYYSQIVNDFQKGDIAEGYSVSREKKESFPLTVTSAQKNPTAFYLCASSTQGSNQPQHFGDGTRLSIL.

This clone has more than one count but fewer than ten. The chain links TRBV5-4 to TRBJ2-7, with 7 bases identical to TRBD2. Trimming cost V 2 bases and J 3 bases; bases outside gene matches: 8. Germline CDR1 and CDR2: SGHNT and YYREEE (reference sequence). CDR3 length: 15 amino acids. DNA for the CDR3: TGTGCCAGCAGCTTAGGGCTAGCGGAACACTACGAGCAGTACTTC. The encoded protein is CASSLGLAEHYEQYF.

This clone turned up a few times. The rearrangement uses TRBV5-4 and TRBJ1-2, with 10 positions matching TRBD1. The length of the CDR3 is 13 residues. CDR1 and CDR2 from the germline V gene are SGHNT and YYREEE (reference sequence). Germline trimming cut 0 bases from V and 12 bases from J; bases unmatched to any gene: 5. CDR3 sequence (DNA): TGTGCCAGCAGCTTGGAAGGGACAGGGGATAACACCTTC. As protein: CASSLEGTGDNTF.

In its sample, this clone was seen a few times. This rearrangement joins TRBV2 to TRBJ2-4; D possibly corresponds to TRBD1 (5 bases). The length of the CDR3 is 11 residues. Germline CDR1 reads SNHLY; CDR2 reads FYNNEI. Trimming pared 8 bases from V and 8 bases from J, leaving 10 bases between. CDR3 residues: CASSQGDIQYF. In DNA, the CDR3 is TGTGCCAGCTCGCAGGGCGACATTCAGTACTTC.

The CDR3 nucleotides are TGTGCCAGCAGTAGCGAACAGGGGATCGGTAATTCACCCCTCCACTTT. As protein: CASSSEQGIGNSPLHF. The V call is TRBV2, the J call TRBJ1-6, with 7 bases that match TRBD1. The CDR3 sequence is 16 residues long. With 5 bases clipped from V and 6 bases from J, the junction kept 10 bases outside the gene matches. Germline-derived CDR1 and CDR2 are SNHLY and FYNNEI.

V is TRBV30 and J is TRBJ2-3; 12 positions match TRBD2. The germline V gene has CDR1 GTSNPN and CDR2 SVGIG (reference sequence). This CDR3 region has 15 residues. V shed 2 bases, J shed 2 bases, and the junction held 2 bases outside the gene matches. The CDR3 loop is CAWSRLAGVTDTQYF. The CDR3 DNA sequence: TGTGCCTGGAGTCGACTAGCGGGGGTCACAGATACGCAGTATTTT.

The chain couples TRBV14 to TRBJ1-2, with a tentative D call TRBD1 (5 bases). The CDR3 extends over 15 amino acids. Germline CDR1 and CDR2: SGHDN and FVKESK. Trimming shortened V by 0 bases and J by 4 bases, and 12 bases separated the two germline ends. The CDR3: CASSQDLDSAYGYTF. CDR3 DNA: TGTGCCAGCAGCCAAGATCTCGACAGCGCCTATGGCTACACCTTC.

The rearrangement joins TRBV5-1 to TRBJ2-5; D not resolved. Germline-derived CDR1 and CDR2 are SGHRS and YFSETQ. The CDR3 contains 14 residues. V shed 4 bases and J shed 2 bases, with 12 bases lying between them. Here the CDR3 DNA reads TGCGCCAGCAGCCCTGTGGCTTCGCAAGAGACCCAGTACTTC. Amino acid sequence: CASSPVASQETQYF.